These 25 T cell receptor beta chains were all obtained from the same sample, sequenced in a study of cytotoxic CD8 clonotypes in ibrutinib-treated CLL. Some clones are missing from TCRdb's copy, which holds only in-frame ones; the method was immunoSEQ multiplex PCR. The table includes about 63,000 clones, roughly 71% detected once. The starting material was PBMCs, obtained after 12 months of ibrutinib treatment. Receptors originate from a human donor with chronic lymphocytic leukemia.

V usage is TRBV2 and J usage is TRBJ2-3; the match to TRBD2 covers 7 bases. Germline V lookup: CDR1 SNHLY, CDR2 FYNNEI. The CDR3 is 15 amino acids. J was trimmed by 4 bases and V by 3 bases; bases with no gene match: 7. CDR3 region: CASSEERGGSDTQYF. In nucleotides, the CDR3 is TGTGCCAGCAGTGAGGAGCGGGGAGGGTCAGATACGCAGTATTTT.

The chain has TRBV11-1 and TRBJ2-5; D is possibly TRBD1 or TRBD2 (5 bases each). The V end was cut by 4 bases, the J end by 5 bases, with 11 bases between. Per germline, CDR1 SGHAT and CDR2 FQDESV (reference sequence). The CDR3 is 13 residues long. This CDR3 reads CASSYWGSETQYF. The CDR3, as DNA: TGTGCCAGCAGCTACTGGGGGTCGGAGACCCAGTACTTC.

In its sample, this clone was seen once. The rearrangement uses TRBV7-9 and TRBJ2-5; D unclear. Germline-derived CDR1 and CDR2 are SEHNR and FQNEAQ (reference sequence). This CDR3 has 11 residues. The V end lost 4 bases, the J end lost 2 bases, and 2 bases lay between the germline ends. CDR3 nucleotides: TGTGCCAGCAGCTCGCAAGAGACCCAGTACTTC. Amino acid sequence: CASSSQETQYF.

The V and J genes are TRBV7-8 and TRBJ2-7; D not resolved. Germline V gene sequence: CDR1 SGHVS, CDR2 FQNEAQ. The germline V and J ends were trimmed by 1 base and 2 bases, with 6 bases remaining between them. The CDR3 loop spans 13 amino acids. CDR3 in DNA: TGTGCCAGCAGCTTAGTCCCCGCCTACGAGCAGTACTTC. It codes for CASSLVPAYEQYF. Supplemented by reference TRBV7-8 and TRBJ2-7, the full variable domain reads GAGVSQSPRYKVAKRGQDVALRCDPISGHVSLFWYQQALGQGPEFLTYFQNEAQLDKSGLPSDRFFAERPEGSVSTLKIQRTQQEDSAVYLCASSLVPAYEQYFGPGTRLTVT.

This clone occurred a few times. This chain joins TRBV6-6 and TRBJ2-2; no definite D call. The CDR3 has 13 residues. The germline CDR1 and CDR2 sequences are MNHNY and SVGAGI (reference sequence). The V gene lost 9 bases and the J gene lost 5 bases, with 13 bases spanning the gap. CDR3: CASYGPGTGELFF. The CDR3 DNA sequence: TGTGCCAGTTATGGGCCCGGGACCGGGGAGCTGTTTTTT.

The gene calls are TRBV5-6 and TRBJ2-2, with D perhaps TRBD2 (6 bases). Germline loops: CDR1 SGHDT, CDR2 YYEEEE. The CDR3 is 14 residues long. V lost 5 bases, J lost 1 base, and 9 bases lay in between. The CDR3 region has the DNA TGTGCCAGCAGTCGGGACTTGAACACCGGGGAGCTGTTTTTT. Translating gives CASSRDLNTGELFF.

The chain joins TRBV19 to TRBJ2-2, with 9 bases aligning to TRBD2. This CDR3 is built from 15 residues. V dropped 1 base and J dropped 4; count of bases not matched to a gene: 1. Germline V gene lookup returns CDR1 LNHDA and CDR2 SQIVND (reference sequence). The CDR3, as DNA: TGTGCCAGTAGTATAGGGACTAGCGCCACCGGGGAGCTGTTTTTT. It is translated as CASSIGTSATGELFF.

The chain combines TRBV28 with TRBJ2-1; a weak D match, TRBD1 (6 bases). V lost 10 bases to trimming and J lost 5 bases, with 15 bases between them. The CDR3 totals 13 residues. Per germline, CDR1 MDHEN and CDR2 SYDVKM. The chain's CDR3 is CATHLGTNNEQFF. Written as DNA, the CDR3 is TGTGCCACCCACCTCGGGACAAACAATGAGCAGTTCTTC.

The genes are TRBV29-1 and TRBJ2-5; 10 nucleotides agree with TRBD1. CDR1 is SQVTM, CDR2 ANQGSEA, per germline. V was clipped by 4 bases and J by 3 bases; unmatched bases: 5. The CDR3 covers 14 residues. The CDR3 reads CSVGTTGGKETQYF. As DNA, the CDR3 is TGCAGCGTTGGAACGACAGGGGGCAAAGAGACCCAGTACTTC.

The chain has TRBV2 and TRBJ2-7; 7 bases are a match to TRBD1. Germline V lookup: CDR1 SNHLY, CDR2 FYNNEI. V lost 5 bases, J lost 6 bases, and 10 bases stayed unmatched. The CDR3 is 14 amino acids. DNA for the CDR3: TGTGCCAGCAGTTACCGACAGGGATCAACCGAGCAGTACTTC. Its protein is CASSYRQGSTEQYF.

The chain is built from TRBV28 and TRBJ2-1; 12 bases match TRBD2. The CDR3 length is 16 residues. J lost 10 bases, V lost 5 bases, and 12 bases had no gene match. From germline, CDR1 is MDHEN and CDR2 SYDVKM. CDR3 coding DNA: TGTGCCAGCAGTGCCTCTAGCGGGAGGGCGGTTGACGAGCAGTTCTTC. Its protein is CASSASSGRAVDEQFF.

This clone turned up a few times. The CDR3 DNA reads as TGCAGCGCCAAGCCGAGCGGGAGTCGTGGAACCGGGGAGCTGTTTTTT. This encodes CSAKPSGSRGTGELFF. The rearrangement joins TRBV29-1 to TRBJ2-2, with 8 bases aligning to TRBD2. Germline CDR1 and CDR2: SQVTM and ANQGSEA. The CDR3 length is 16 residues. The trim removed 7 bases at V and 5 bases at J, leaving 15 bases unmatched.

V usage is TRBV29-1 and J usage is TRBJ2-2, with a tentative D call TRBD2 (7 bases). CDR3 length equals 13 residues. Germline values: CDR1 SQVTM, CDR2 ANQGSEA. Trimming stripped 7 bases from V and 5 bases from J, with 14 bases between. CDR3 loop: CSAEGGLTGELFF. The DNA of the CDR3 is TGCAGCGCCGAGGGGGGGTTGACCGGGGAGCTGTTTTTT.

V and J are TRBV23-1 and TRBJ1-5; D unresolved. TRBV23-1 has ORF status, its function being uncertain. Trimming took off 5 bases at V and 9 bases at J, with 20 bases between the two ends. The CDR3 runs 15 residues. The CDR3 nucleotides read TGCGCCAGCAGTGCTCGGCCATTGGCCAGGCGGCCCCAGCATTTT. This gives the protein CASSARPLARRPQHF.

The J gene is TRBJ2-3, the V gene TRBV10-1, with 10 bases that match TRBD2. The CDR3 totals 12 residues. V dropped 3 bases and J dropped 11; count of bases not matched to a gene: 2. The germline CDR1 and CDR2 sequences are WNHNN and SYGVQD (reference sequence). The CDR3 nucleotides read TGCGCCAGCAGTGAAGGACTAGCGGAGCAGTATTTT. This sequence encodes CASSEGLAEQYF.

This clone occurred a few times. This chain joins TRBV9 and TRBJ1-2; unclear D gene. The ends were cut back, 2 bases at V and 0 bases at J, with 8 bases in the middle. Looked up from germline, CDR1 is SGDLS and CDR2 is YYNGEE. This CDR3 comprises 14 residues. This chain's CDR3 is CASSVDGTNYGYTF. DNA of the CDR3: TGTGCCAGCAGCGTGGACGGTACTAACTATGGCTACACCTTC. Using reference TRBV9 and TRBJ1-2 for the parts outside the CDR3, the full variable domain is DSGVTQTPKHLITATGQRVTLRCSPRSGDLSVYWYQQSLDQGLQFLIQYYNGEERAKGNILERFSAQQFPDLHSELNLSSLELGDSALYFCASSVDGTNYGYTFGSGTRLTVV.

The chain recombines TRBV19 with TRBJ2-7; TRBD2 matches 7 bases. The CDR3 loop spans 15 amino acids. V lost 3 bases, J lost 3 bases, and 8 bases stayed unmatched. Germline V gene data show CDR1 as LNHDA and CDR2 as SQIVND (reference sequence). The CDR3 DNA reads TGTGCCAGTAGTATCTCCGGGACTACTCTCTACGAGCAGTACTTC. Protein product: CASSISGTTLYEQYF.

This clone has just one count. The rearrangement uses TRBV2 and TRBJ2-7; the D is unclear. The length of the CDR3 is 11 residues. The germline CDR1 and CDR2 sequences are SNHLY and FYNNEI. V was cut by 5 bases and J by 3 bases, with 5 bases left in between. CDR3 sequence: CASSLNYEQYF. CDR3 nucleotides: TGTGCCAGCAGTTTAAACTACGAGCAGTACTTC.

The chain uses TRBV28 and TRBJ2-7; D gene uncertain. CDR3 length: 13 residues. Trimming shortened V by 3 bases and J by 3 bases, and 9 bases separated the two germline ends. The germline CDR1 and CDR2 sequences are MDHEN and SYDVKM. CDR3 in amino acids: CASSLSGVYEQYF. The CDR3 coding sequence is TGTGCCAGCAGTTTGTCTGGGGTCTACGAGCAGTACTTC.

J is TRBJ2-6 and V is TRBV28; D may be TRBD2 (6 bases). The CDR3 totals 15 residues. Per the germline V gene, CDR1 is MDHEN and CDR2 is SYDVKM. Trimming cost V 3 bases and J 2 bases, with 8 bases left between them. The CDR3 nucleotides read TGTGCCAGCAGTTTTTGGGGGGCTGGGGCCAACGTCCTGACTTTC. Amino acid sequence: CASSFWGAGANVLTF.

The V call is TRBV27, the J call TRBJ1-5; D is undetermined. CDR3 length: 13 residues. CDR1 is MNHEY, CDR2 SMNVEV, per germline (reference sequence). V shed 5 bases and J shed 7 bases, with 12 bases lying between them. Here the CDR3 DNA reads TGTGCCAGCAGTCCCACGGGTTACCAGCCCCAGCATTTT. Translating it yields CASSPTGYQPQHF.

In its sample, this clone was seen once. The gene calls are TRBV10-3 and TRBJ2-1; D remains ambiguous. Germline CDR1 ENHRY, CDR2 SYGVKD. The CDR3 sequence is 13 residues long. V was cut by 1 base and J by 6 bases, with 7 bases left in between. CDR3 bases: TGTGCCATCAGTGAGTTAGCTTCCAATGAGCAGTTCTTC. Residues: CAISELASNEQFF.

In this sample, this clone turned up a few times. The chain has TRBV7-2 and TRBJ1-2, with D possibly being TRBD1 (5 bases). Germline CDR1 is SGHTA and CDR2 is FQGNSA. The CDR3 loop spans 12 amino acids. Trimming cost V 5 bases and J 4 bases, with 8 bases left between them. The CDR3 loop reads CASSEGFYGYTF. The CDR3 DNA reads TGTGCCAGCAGCGAGGGGTTCTATGGCTACACCTTC.

The rearrangement links TRBV7-3 to TRBJ2-2; D possibly corresponds to TRBD2 (5 bases). The CDR3 totals 16 residues. V was trimmed by 6 bases and J by 6 bases, leaving 20 bases between them. The germline gives CDR1 SGHTA, CDR2 FQGTGA. The CDR3 DNA is TGTGCCAGCAGTATGTCAGGCGCGGGTTTCGCCGGGGAGCTGTTTTTT. Translation: CASSMSGAGFAGELFF. The full variable domain, with the rest looked up from reference TRBV7-3 and TRBJ2-2, is GAGVSQTPSNKVTEKGKYVELRCDPISGHTALYWYRQSLGQGPEFLIYFQGTGAADDSGLPNDRFFAVRPEGSVSTLKIQRTERGDSAVYLCASSMSGAGFAGELFFGEGSRLTVL.

The J gene is TRBJ2-2, the V gene TRBV7-6; D remains unclear. The CDR3 runs to 15 residues. Trimming removed 2 bases at V and 7 bases at J, with 14 bases between. Germline CDR1 reads SGHVS; CDR2 reads FNYEAQ. The DNA of the CDR3 is TGTGCCAGCAGCTTACTCCCAAGGCCGGTCGGGGAGCTGTTTTTT. Translating gives CASSLLPRPVGELFF.